This section outlines one TCR beta chain sequence together with its context. Its antigen has not been determined. Base qualities are not recorded, but no much larger clone differs from it by a single base. The immunoSEQ Assay, a bias-controlled multiplex PCR, was used to amplify TCRbeta CDR3 regions from genomic DNA. The source study handled its data this way. The number of nucleated cells in each sample was estimated by amplification of reference gene primers within the assay. Sequence reads were collapsed and filtered to measure the absolute abundance of every unique TCRbeta CDR3 rearrangement. Productive Simpson clonality was computed per sample as the square root of Simpson's diversity index over productive rearrangements. TCRdb obtained this table from immuneACCESS and retained in-frame rearrangements with V and J assigned. These tables miss some clones; where compared with another copy, unresolved V genes account for less than half of the shortfall, and the remainder is unexplained. V and J calls and clone size are copied from that table; D and trimming were computed from the DNA. This sample gives around 100,000 clones in total; about 80% of them show up just once. Over 7.5% of the sample comes from the top ten.

Each collaborating institution followed its own protocols to collect whole blood in K2EDTA tubes. For TCRbeta analysis, collaborator samples were shipped as frozen whole blood, as isolated PBMCs, or as DNA extracted from either sample type. The CDR3, from cysteine to phenylalanine, totals 16 residues. Only the CDR3 DNA stays, 48 bases, in frame from base 1. V is cut back by 2 bases and J by 6 bases, with 9 bases in the junction unmatched. CDR1 SGHTA and CDR2 FQGNSA are derived from the germline V gene. The sample is drawn from a study of blood T cell repertoires in COVID-19 (dated by TCRdb to 2018 to 2020). Regarding the study in general: The collaborator samples originated in the United States, Italy and Spain and spanned the acute and convalescent phases of COVID-19. The material from the prospective study consisted of cDNA or gDNA derived from T cells, B-cell-depleted T cells, or PBMCs. Subjects who had been exposed to COVID-19, were actively infected with it, or had recovered from it provided the deeply sampled blood TCRbeta repertoires that made up the dataset. A freely available public database, intended as a resource for researchers studying the immune response to SARS-CoV-2, is where the repertoires were released. Samples were obtained from the ongoing ImmuneRACE study (first 160 participants) and from over 1,000 subjects provided by 6 global collaborators. Sample metadata almost always included a de-identified subject ID, COVID-19 status, age in years and sex. Where available, HLA class I and class II types were taken from metadata supplied by the sample provider and were not determined by assay-based typing.

What the research found in general, with its limitations: The amount of clinical and demographic metadata varied by source and participant and was provided uncurated.

Material for sequencing was peripheral blood. This clonotype was sampled from a woman aged 35 to 49 with acute or convalescent COVID-19. The chain uses TRBV7-2 and TRBJ2-1, with 8 bases aligning to TRBD1. The CDR3 region has the sequence CASSLRDRSSFNEQFF. The DNA sequence is given as TGTGCCAGCAGCTTAAGGGACAGGTCCTCTTTCAATGAGCAGTTCTTC.